One sample yielded the 8 T cell receptor beta chains listed below, sequenced in a study of shared clonotypes between healthy human individuals. The data were produced by immunoSEQ multiplex PCR, yet TCRdb's version contains in-frame clones alone and is incomplete. This table holds roughly 450,000 clones, around 74% found once. Sequencing was done on a sample of PBMCs. The receptors were sampled from a middle-aged woman in good health. Some clones in this sample may be carry-over from other donors' samples.

The V and J genes are TRBV30 and TRBJ1-5; D remains unclear. Germline V gives CDR1 GTSNPN, CDR2 SVGIG (reference sequence). V lost 5 bases to trimming and J lost 0 bases, with 11 bases between them. The CDR3 is 14 residues long. CDR3 sequence: CAWAEGVSNQPQHF. The CDR3 bases are TGTGCCTGGGCCGAGGGAGTTAGCAATCAGCCCCAGCATTTT.

V usage is TRBV2 and J usage is TRBJ2-2, with D perhaps TRBD2 (5 bases). The CDR3 extends over 14 amino acids. CDR1 and CDR2 (germline): SNHLY, FYNNEI. Trimming pared 5 bases from V and 5 bases from J, leaving 12 bases between. The CDR3 region is CASSPGVRTGELFF. For the CDR3, the DNA is TGTGCCAGCAGTCCCGGGGTTAGGACCGGGGAGCTGTTTTTT.

This sequence joins TRBV7-4 and TRBJ2-7; D is perhaps TRBD2 (5 bases). Germline V lookup: CDR1 SGHVT, CDR2 SQSDAQ. The CDR3 runs to 19 residues. V lost 8 bases to trimming and J lost 2 bases, with 31 bases between them. This CDR3 is CASQDPYGIVVTRTYEQYF. The CDR3 nucleotides read TGTGCCAGCCAAGACCCGTACGGGATCGTGGTCACACGAACCTACGAGCAGTACTTC.

This clone is a singleton in its sample. The V and J genes are TRBV7-2 and TRBJ1-1, with 7 bases aligning to TRBD1. V dropped 5 bases and J dropped 5; count of bases not matched to a gene: 8. CDR1 is SGHTA and CDR2 is FQGNSA in the germline V gene. This CDR3 has 14 amino acids. The CDR3 sequence: CASSPRGADTEAFF. The DNA for the CDR3 is TGTGCCAGCAGCCCCAGGGGGGCGGATACTGAAGCTTTCTTT.

The chain joins TRBV23-1 to TRBJ1-2, with D perhaps matching TRBD1 (6 bases). TRBV23-1 is reported as an ORF; its role is uncertain. V was trimmed by 0 bases and J by 4 bases, leaving 12 bases between them. This CDR3 region has 15 residues. The CDR3: CASSQSRTEVYGYTF. The CDR3 DNA reads TGCGCCAGCAGTCAATCAAGGACAGAGGTCTATGGCTACACCTTC.

The rearrangement links TRBV7-2 to TRBJ1-2; the D is unclear. Trimming took off 0 bases at V and 3 bases at J, with 8 bases between the two ends. The CDR3 sequence is 14 residues long. The V gene's germline CDR1 is SGHTA and CDR2 FQGNSA. The CDR3: CASSLATADYGYTF. In DNA, the CDR3 is TGTGCCAGCAGCTTAGCGACCGCGGACTATGGCTACACCTTC.

Details on this clone: Within the sample, other DNA sequences also encode this same CDR3. The chain carries TRBV7-9 and TRBJ1-1, with D unresolved. Per germline, CDR1 SEHNR and CDR2 FQNEAQ (reference sequence). The CDR3 sequence is 13 residues long. The germline V and J ends were trimmed by 0 bases and 0 bases, with 2 bases remaining between them. DNA of the CDR3: TGTGCCAGCAGCTTAGCCCTGAACACTGAAGCTTTCTTT. Translation gives CASSLALNTEAFF.

The rearrangement links TRBV18 to TRBJ1-2, with D possibly being TRBD1 (6 bases). The V and J ends lost 10 bases and 2 bases respectively, with 11 bases between them. The CDR3 sequence is 12 residues long. Per germline, CDR1 KGHSH and CDR2 LQKENI. In nucleotides, the CDR3 is TGTGCCACTGGGGACACCAACTATGGCTACACCTTC. It yields the protein CATGDTNYGYTF.